Presented here are 5 T cell receptor beta chains from one specimen sequenced in a study of blood T cell repertoires in COVID-19. Assay: immunoSEQ multiplex PCR; the TCRdb copy retains only in-frame clones and omits some. The sample yields tens of thousands of clones, roughly 80% seen once. The sequenced material came from peripheral blood. The receptor set was obtained from a human donor in a cohort sampled during active COVID-19.

This chain joins TRBV30 and TRBJ2-2, with 7 bases that match TRBD2. The germline CDR1 and CDR2 sequences are GTSNPN and SVGIG (reference sequence). CDR3 length: 15 residues. V lost 0 bases and J lost 7; bases outside the gene matches: 8. The CDR3, as DNA: TGTGCCTGGAGTGTACGGGCGGGAGCAAGCGGGGAGCTGTTTTTT. Residues: CAWSVRAGASGELFF.

J is TRBJ2-5 and V is TRBV7-2; TRBD2 matches at 8 bases. CDR1 and CDR2 from the germline V gene are SGHTA and FQGNSA. After removal of 5 bases from V and 7 bases from J, the junction contained 6 bases not matched to a gene. This CDR3 is 13 amino acids long. The CDR3, as DNA: TGTGCCAGCAGCCCGACTAGCGTAGGGACCCAGTACTTC. Translated, it gives CASSPTSVGTQYF.

V is TRBV6-5 and J is TRBJ1-2, with 7 bases identical to TRBD1. Germline CDR1 is MNHEY and CDR2 is SVGAGI. V lost 6 bases to trimming and J lost 2 bases; unmatched junction nucleotides: 6. This CDR3 is built from 14 residues. CDR3 residues: CASRYTGQNYGYTF. The CDR3 DNA sequence: TGTGCCAGCAGATACACGGGACAGAACTATGGCTACACCTTC.

The chain carries TRBV5-1 and TRBJ1-2, with unresolved D. This CDR3 is built from 14 residues. From germline, CDR1 is SGHRS and CDR2 YFSETQ. V lost 4 bases, J lost 3 bases, and 13 bases lay in between. The CDR3 sequence is CASSRGMQDYGYTF. For the CDR3, the DNA is TGCGCCAGCAGCCGGGGAATGCAGGACTATGGCTACACCTTC.

This clone was detected once. This chain connects TRBV11-2 to TRBJ2-1; D ambiguous. Trimming removed 0 bases at V and 8 bases at J, with 8 bases between. Per germline, CDR1 SGHAT and CDR2 FQNNGV. CDR3 length: 13 residues. CDR3 in DNA: TGTGCCAGCAGCTTAGATCTGCGTTATGAGCAGTTCTTC. It yields the protein CASSLDLRYEQFF. Filled out from reference TRBV11-2 and TRBJ2-1, the complete variable domain reads EAGVAQSPRYKIIEKRQSVAFWCNPISGHATLYWYQQILGQGPKLLIQFQNNGVVDDSQLPKDRFSAERLKGVDSTLKIQPAKLEDSAVYLCASSLDLRYEQFFGPGTRLTVL.